The rows below give T cell receptor beta chains drawn from one sample of a study of blood T cell repertoires in COVID-19. The protocol was immunoSEQ multiplex PCR, while the TCRdb copy is restricted to in-frame clones and leaves out a portion. In the table there are over 120,000 clones, approximately 81% of which are singletons. Source material: peripheral blood. These receptors all stem from a human donor with acute or convalescent COVID-19. The donor label of this sample is uncertain. CDR3s include the opening cysteine and the closing phenylalanine or tryptophan. Fields, in order: V gene, clone size, D gene, J gene, CDR3 length, CDR3 DNA, CDR3 protein. A D gene is named only where the DNA matches it firmly. Size values are once, few and many counts, or a class for expanded clones, and some rows have none.

v_call: TRBV27
clone_size: once
d_call: .
j_call: TRBJ1-2
cdr3_length: 13
cdr3_nt: TGTGCCAGCAGTTGGGGCAGGAACTATGGCTACACCTTC
cdr3_aa: CASSWGRNYGYTF

v_call: TRBV5-6
clone_size: .
d_call: .
j_call: TRBJ1-6
cdr3_length: 16
cdr3_nt: TGTGCCAGCAGCCCCTCGGCAGGGCTCTATAATTCACCCCTCCACTTT
cdr3_aa: CASSPSAGLYNSPLHF

v_call: TRBV7-9
clone_size: .
d_call: TRBD2
j_call: TRBJ2-2
cdr3_length: 17
cdr3_nt: TGTGCCAGCAGCTTAGAGGCTAGCGGGACGAACACCGGGGAGCTGTTTTTT
cdr3_aa: CASSLEASGTNTGELFF

v_call: TRBV5-6
clone_size: .
d_call: TRBD1
j_call: TRBJ1-5
cdr3_length: 14
cdr3_nt: TGTGCCAGCAGCGCCGGGACAGGGGAGCAGCCCCAGCATTTT
cdr3_aa: CASSAGTGEQPQHF

v_call: TRBV7-2
clone_size: .
d_call: TRBD1
j_call: TRBJ2-5
cdr3_length: 14
cdr3_nt: TGTGCCAGCAGCTCTACCCAGGGGGAGGAGACCCAGTACTTC
cdr3_aa: CASSSTQGEETQYF

v_call: TRBV11-2
clone_size: .
d_call: .
j_call: TRBJ2-4
cdr3_length: 15
cdr3_nt: TGTGCCAGCAGGGCCTGGGGCGGGAAGGGAAACATTCAGTACTTC
cdr3_aa: CASRAWGGKGNIQYF

v_call: TRBV4-2
clone_size: .
d_call: .
j_call: TRBJ2-4
cdr3_length: 16
cdr3_nt: TGTGCCAGCAGCCAAGGAGAGGGCGGAGCCAAAAACATTCAGTACTTC
cdr3_aa: CASSQGEGGAKNIQYF

v_call: TRBV27
clone_size: .
d_call: TRBD1
j_call: TRBJ2-1
cdr3_length: 17
cdr3_nt: TGTGCCAGGAAGGTGGACAGGGAATGTGGGTCCTACAATGAGCAGTTCTTC
cdr3_aa: CARKVDRECGSYNEQFF

v_call: TRBV5-1
clone_size: .
d_call: TRBD1
j_call: TRBJ2-7
cdr3_length: 16
cdr3_nt: TGCGCCAGCAGCTTGGCCTTGGGACAGGGGGCGGACGAGCAGTACTTC
cdr3_aa: CASSLALGQGADEQYF

v_call: TRBV7-2
clone_size: .
d_call: .
j_call: TRBJ1-1
cdr3_length: 13
cdr3_nt: TGTGCCAGCAGTTACAGGGTCAGCACTGAAGCTTTCTTT
cdr3_aa: CASSYRVSTEAFF

v_call: TRBV28
clone_size: .
d_call: .
j_call: TRBJ1-1
cdr3_length: 12
cdr3_nt: TGTGCCAGCAAACCACGAGGCACTGAAGCTTTCTTT
cdr3_aa: CASKPRGTEAFF

v_call: TRBV18
clone_size: .
d_call: .
j_call: TRBJ1-3
cdr3_length: 15
cdr3_nt: TGTGCCAGCTCACCCCAGGGCGTCTCTGGAAACACCATATATTTT
cdr3_aa: CASSPQGVSGNTIYF

v_call: TRBV9
clone_size: .
d_call: .
j_call: TRBJ1-1
cdr3_length: 11
cdr3_nt: TGTGCCAGCAGCCCCCATACTGAAGCTTTCTTT
cdr3_aa: CASSPHTEAFF

v_call: TRBV24-1
clone_size: .
d_call: .
j_call: TRBJ1-1
cdr3_length: 13
cdr3_nt: TGTGCCACCAGTGAGGCTCAGGGCAGGGAAGCTTTCTTT
cdr3_aa: CATSEAQGREAFF

v_call: TRBV24-1
clone_size: .
d_call: .
j_call: TRBJ1-3
cdr3_length: 12
cdr3_nt: TGTGCCACCAGTGACCGCGGAGACACCATATATTTT
cdr3_aa: CATSDRGDTIYF

v_call: TRBV6-5
clone_size: .
d_call: .
j_call: TRBJ2-1
cdr3_length: 12
cdr3_nt: TGTGCCAGCAGTCCCGGGACAAAGGAGCAGTTCTTC
cdr3_aa: CASSPGTKEQFF

v_call: TRBV7-9
clone_size: many
d_call: TRBD1
j_call: TRBJ1-2
cdr3_length: 14
cdr3_nt: TGTGCCAGCAGTCCCGGGACAGGGGTTTATGGCTACACCTTC
cdr3_aa: CASSPGTGVYGYTF

v_call: TRBV27
clone_size: .
d_call: .
j_call: TRBJ1-6
cdr3_length: 15
cdr3_nt: TGTGCCAGCAGTTCTCCGGGATCCGCTAATTCACCCCTCCACTTT
cdr3_aa: CASSSPGSANSPLHF

v_call: TRBV10-3
clone_size: few
d_call: .
j_call: TRBJ1-6
cdr3_length: 13
cdr3_nt: TGTGCCATCAGTAAGGAATCGGGTTCACCCCTCCACTTT
cdr3_aa: CAISKESGSPLHF

v_call: TRBV11-1
clone_size: few
d_call: .
j_call: TRBJ1-1
cdr3_length: 14
cdr3_nt: TGTGCCAGCAGCCCGGAGTCCGACAGCACTGAAGCTTTCTTT
cdr3_aa: CASSPESDSTEAFF

v_call: TRBV5-1
clone_size: few
d_call: .
j_call: TRBJ1-1
cdr3_length: 14
cdr3_nt: TGCGCCAGCAGCTCCTTGTCCAGAAACACTGAAGCTTTCTTT
cdr3_aa: CASSSLSRNTEAFF

v_call: TRBV2
clone_size: few
d_call: TRBD1
j_call: TRBJ1-2
cdr3_length: 15
cdr3_nt: TGTGCCAGCAGTGAAGAGGAGGGGGCATTCTATGGCTACACCTTC
cdr3_aa: CASSEEEGAFYGYTF

v_call: TRBV15
clone_size: .
d_call: TRBD1
j_call: TRBJ2-7
cdr3_length: 14
cdr3_nt: TGTGCCACCAGCAGAGGGACAGGGCTCTACGAGCAGTACTTC
cdr3_aa: CATSRGTGLYEQYF

v_call: TRBV2
clone_size: .
d_call: .
j_call: TRBJ1-4
cdr3_length: 14
cdr3_nt: TGTGCCAGTCAGGCGGGGTCTGGTAATGAAAAACTGTTTTTT
cdr3_aa: CASQAGSGNEKLFF

v_call: TRBV6-2/TRBV6-3
clone_size: .
d_call: .
j_call: TRBJ2-3
cdr3_length: 19
cdr3_nt: TGTGCCAGCAGTTACTCGAGTGGGACTGGAAGATCTAGCACAGATACGCAGTATTTT
cdr3_aa: CASSYSSGTGRSSTDTQYF

v_call: TRBV15
clone_size: .
d_call: TRBD1
j_call: TRBJ1-1
cdr3_length: 17
cdr3_nt: TGTGCCACCAGCAGCCCCCTAGACAGGGGGCCGAACACTGAAGCTTTCTTT
cdr3_aa: CATSSPLDRGPNTEAFF

v_call: TRBV11-1
clone_size: .
d_call: .
j_call: TRBJ2-3
cdr3_length: 12
cdr3_nt: TGTGCCAGCAGCCTGGAGGCAGATACGCAGTATTTT
cdr3_aa: CASSLEADTQYF

v_call: TRBV7-2
clone_size: few
d_call: .
j_call: TRBJ1-6
cdr3_length: 16
cdr3_nt: TGTGCCAGCAGCTCAGGCTCAGGGTATCGGAATTCACCCCTCCACTTT
cdr3_aa: CASSSGSGYRNSPLHF

v_call: TRBV5-1
clone_size: .
d_call: TRBD2
j_call: TRBJ2-3
cdr3_length: 17
cdr3_nt: TGCGCCAGCAGAAATCTACCGGGACTAGCGGGGGCAGATACGCAGTATTTT
cdr3_aa: CASRNLPGLAGADTQYF

v_call: TRBV28
clone_size: .
d_call: TRBD1
j_call: TRBJ1-1
cdr3_length: 16
cdr3_nt: TGTGCCAGCAGAGCGAATACGGGACAGGGACGAACTGAAGCTTTCTTT
cdr3_aa: CASRANTGQGRTEAFF

v_call: TRBV19
clone_size: .
d_call: TRBD2
j_call: TRBJ2-1
cdr3_length: 13
cdr3_nt: TGTGCCAGTAGTCAATTTAGCGGGAGGGAGCAGTTCTTC
cdr3_aa: CASSQFSGREQFF